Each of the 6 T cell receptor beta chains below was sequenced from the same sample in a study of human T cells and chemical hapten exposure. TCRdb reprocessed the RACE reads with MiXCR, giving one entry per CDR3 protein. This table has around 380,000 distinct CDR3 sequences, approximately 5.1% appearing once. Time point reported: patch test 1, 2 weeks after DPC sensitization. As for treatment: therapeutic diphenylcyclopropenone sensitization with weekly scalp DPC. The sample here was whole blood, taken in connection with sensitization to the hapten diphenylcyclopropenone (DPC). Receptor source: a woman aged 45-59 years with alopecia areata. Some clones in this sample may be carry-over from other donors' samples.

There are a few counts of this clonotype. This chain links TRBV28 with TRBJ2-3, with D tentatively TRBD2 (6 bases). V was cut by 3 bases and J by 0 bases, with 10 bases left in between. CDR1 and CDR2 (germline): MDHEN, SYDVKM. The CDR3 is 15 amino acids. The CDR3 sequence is CASSLRDFSTDTQYF. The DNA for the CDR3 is TGTGCCAGCAGTTTGAGGGACTTTAGCACAGATACGCAGTATTTT.

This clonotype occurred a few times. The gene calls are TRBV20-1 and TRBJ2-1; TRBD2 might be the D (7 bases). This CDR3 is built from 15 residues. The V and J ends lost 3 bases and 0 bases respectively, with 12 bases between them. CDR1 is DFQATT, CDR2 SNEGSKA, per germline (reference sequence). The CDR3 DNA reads TGCAGTGCTAGGGCGGGGGCGAGCTCCTACAATGAGCAGTTCTTC. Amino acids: CSARAGASSYNEQFF.

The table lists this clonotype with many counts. CDR3 DNA: TGTGCCAGCAGTCCTGGACAGGGTAGGATGAACACTGAAGCTTTCTTT. It yields the protein CASSPGQGRMNTEAFF. This rearrangement joins TRBV12-3 or TRBV12-4 to TRBJ1-1, with 8 nucleotides matching TRBD1. V trimming: 5 bases; J trimming: 0 bases; junction bases outside the gene matches: 8. This CDR3 has 16 residues.

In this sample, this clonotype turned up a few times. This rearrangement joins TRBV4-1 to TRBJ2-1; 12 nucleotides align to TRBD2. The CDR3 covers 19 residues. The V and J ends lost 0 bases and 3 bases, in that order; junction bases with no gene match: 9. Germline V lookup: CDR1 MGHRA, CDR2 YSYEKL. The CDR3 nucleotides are TGCGCCAGCAGCCAAGAAAGTGTACTAGCGGGAGGCTACTACAATGAGCAGTTCTTC. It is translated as CASSQESVLAGGYYNEQFF.

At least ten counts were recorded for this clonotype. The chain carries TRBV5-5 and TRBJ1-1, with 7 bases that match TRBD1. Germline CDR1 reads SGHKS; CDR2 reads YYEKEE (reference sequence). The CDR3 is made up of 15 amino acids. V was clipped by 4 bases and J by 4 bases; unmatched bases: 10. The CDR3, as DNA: TGTGCCAGCAGCCCGCAGGGGGTCAGGGGCACTGAAGCTTTCTTT. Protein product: CASSPQGVRGTEAFF.

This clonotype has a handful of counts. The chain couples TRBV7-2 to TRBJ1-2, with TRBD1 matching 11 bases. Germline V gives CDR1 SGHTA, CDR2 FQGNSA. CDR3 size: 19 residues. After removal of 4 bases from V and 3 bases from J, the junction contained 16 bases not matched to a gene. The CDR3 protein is CASSSSTVGQGERYYGYTF. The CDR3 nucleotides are TGTGCCAGCAGCTCCTCCACCGTGGGACAGGGGGAGAGATACTATGGCTACACCTTC.